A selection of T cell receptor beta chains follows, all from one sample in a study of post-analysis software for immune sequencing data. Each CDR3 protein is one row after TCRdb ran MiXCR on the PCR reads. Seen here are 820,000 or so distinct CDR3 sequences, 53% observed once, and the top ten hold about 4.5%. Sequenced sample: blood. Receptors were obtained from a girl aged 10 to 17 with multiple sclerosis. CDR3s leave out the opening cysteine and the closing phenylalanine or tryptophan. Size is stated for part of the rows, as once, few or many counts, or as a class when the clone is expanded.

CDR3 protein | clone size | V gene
ATTLAGGPYEQY | many | TRBV10-3
ASSTRSTGNNEQF | - | TRBV27
ASSQTNIQY | - | TRBV2
SAQDTGGNQPQH | - | TRBV20-1
ASSLSLSSYEQY | - | TRBV7-8
ASMKGQGIYEQY | - | TRBV6-5
ASSRGDGGNTEAF | - | TRBV5-1
ASSQIRGAGPNYGYT | - | TRBV7-9
ASSEEGSNSPLH | - | TRBV2
ASSQGQGGSYGYT | - | TRBV3-1
ASSLGTSGSYGYT | few | TRBV5-1
ASQGNEQF | - | TRBV10-3
ASRVKGYEQY | - | TRBV5-1
SAAGLATGELF | - | TRBV20-1
SVETGWSTEAF | - | TRBV29-1
SARPASGRETQY | - | TRBV20-1
ASSYSTPPGSIFVYT | - | TRBV6-6
AISESGIGRTEAF | few | TRBV10-3
ASTVGTGYNEQF | few | TRBV12-3/TRBV12-4
ASSLEVGDYEQY | - | TRBV5-5
ASSFKAPGEQY | few | TRBV5-1
ASSLRGQGAFNEQF | - | TRBV5-1
ASSSGQGTYSGNTIY | few | TRBV12-3/TRBV12-4
ASSNRFSTDTQY | - | TRBV7-3
ASRPGDLNYGYT | - | TRBV5-1
ASSPVGGRRSGANVLT | few | TRBV12-3/TRBV12-4
ASRPTGGNQPQH | - | TRBV7-2
ASSAYRDRGSYEQY | - | TRBV5-1
SARDAARTGPKYEQY | few | TRBV20-1
SASSQEYQPQH | - | TRBV20-1
ASSLRGTSDAYEQY | - | TRBV5-1
SAGSGRVGSYNEQF | - | TRBV20-1
ASSLVRTSGGYTDTQY | - | TRBV7-8
ASSAGSPLNEKLF | - | TRBV2
SVQDGDNQPQH | few | TRBV29-1
ASIFDGTKETQY | - | TRBV2
ASSGGTSLREY | - | TRBV7-9
ARSLVTGVIRPFSYEQY | - | TRBV5-3
ASSTGGLGETQY | - | TRBV5-1